These 13 T cell receptor beta chains share one sample of origin, sequenced in a study of cytomegalovirus exposure and HLA in healthy donors. PCR primers comprised 60 Vbeta and 13 Jbeta primers. Measured with immunoSEQ multiplex PCR; TCRdb has only the in-frame clones, and not every one. The sample has fewer than 70,000 clones, around 74% seen once. The sample was PBMCs. Receptors originate from a woman aged 55-70 years in good health and CMV-seropositive.

The chain combines TRBV2 with TRBJ1-1; weak D call: TRBD1 (5 bases). Germline values: CDR1 SNHLY, CDR2 FYNNEI. Trimming removed 3 bases from V and 7 bases from J, with 9 bases in between. The CDR3 sequence is 12 residues long. This chain's CDR3 is CASSEGGYEAFF. Here the CDR3 DNA reads TGTGCCAGCAGTGAGGGGGGGTATGAAGCTTTCTTT.

The J gene is TRBJ1-4, the V gene TRBV25-1; TRBD1 matches 11 bases. Unmatched junction bases numbered 8, after V lost 4 bases and J lost 7 bases. Germline V gives CDR1 MGHDK, CDR2 SYGVNS. The CDR3 is 16 amino acids. The CDR3 spells CASSGIGQGAAEKLFF. CDR3 in DNA: TGTGCCAGCAGTGGGATAGGACAGGGGGCGGCTGAAAAACTGTTTTTT.

CDR3 sequence: CASSATSGGWDEQFF. CDR3 DNA sequence: TGTGCCAGCAGCGCGACTAGCGGGGGTTGGGATGAGCAGTTCTTC. The genes are TRBV9 and TRBJ2-1; 12 positions agree with TRBD2. V gave up 3 bases and J gave up 8 bases; unmatched junction bases: 6. The CDR3 length is 15 residues. Germline V gene data show CDR1 as SGDLS and CDR2 as YYNGEE.

There are a few counts of this clone. V is TRBV13 and J is TRBJ1-1, with TRBD1 identical over 7 bases. The CDR3 sequence is 14 residues long. Germline assignment: CDR1 PRHDT and CDR2 FYEKMQ (reference sequence). V lost 5 bases and J lost 4; bases outside the gene matches: 7. CDR3 bases: TGTGCCAGCAGCGACACAGGGGACGGCACTGAAGCTTTCTTT. It translates to CASSDTGDGTEAFF.

The chain employs TRBV6-4 and TRBJ1-1; 7 positions match TRBD1. The CDR3 covers 13 residues. The ends lost 9 bases at V and 0 bases at J; junction bases unmatched: 4. CDR1 is MRHNA and CDR2 is SNTAGT in the germline V gene. The CDR3 DNA follows: TGTGCCAGTCGACAGGGCATGAACACTGAAGCTTTCTTT. This translates into CASRQGMNTEAFF.

The chain joins TRBV18 to TRBJ1-4, with 7 bases aligning to TRBD1. Germline CDR1 reads KGHSH; CDR2 reads LQKENI. The CDR3 loop spans 14 amino acids. The ends lost 6 bases at V and 8 bases at J; junction bases unmatched: 9. This chain's CDR3 is CASSATGIREKLFF. CDR3 nucleotides: TGTGCCAGCTCGGCGACAGGGATAAGGGAAAAACTGTTTTTT.

The rearrangement links TRBV5-4 to TRBJ2-1; D may be TRBD2 (7 bases). Germline CDR1 reads SGHNT; CDR2 reads YYREEE (reference sequence). The length of the CDR3 is 15 residues. Trimming pared 0 bases from V and 7 bases from J, leaving 14 bases between. CDR3 sequence: CASSLVGGAGNEQFF. In nucleotides, the CDR3 is TGTGCCAGCAGCTTGGTTGGGGGGGCCGGAAATGAGCAGTTCTTC.

This clone has just one count. This rearrangement joins TRBV5-1 to TRBJ2-7, with D unresolved. CDR1 and CDR2 from the germline V gene are SGHRS and YFSETQ. This CDR3 comprises 13 residues. Deletions cut 2 bases from V and 2 bases from J, with 8 bases between. In nucleotides, the CDR3 is TGCGCCAGCAGCTTCCAGGAAGCCTACGAGCAGTACTTC. Its protein is CASSFQEAYEQYF.

The rearrangement uses TRBV5-1 and TRBJ2-3; 9 bases line up with TRBD1. J gave up 3 bases and V 4 bases, and 9 bases lay outside the gene matches. The CDR3 is made up of 16 amino acids. The germline CDR1 and CDR2 sequences are SGHRS and YFSETQ. Written as DNA, the CDR3 is TGCGCCAGCAGCACTGGACAGGGGAGAAGTACAGATACGCAGTATTTT. This sequence encodes CASSTGQGRSTDTQYF. The whole variable domain, remainder taken from reference TRBV5-1 and TRBJ2-3, is KAGVTQTPRYLIKTRGQQVTLSCSPISGHRSVSWYQQTPGQGLQFLFEYFSETQRNKGNFPGRFSGRQFSNSRSEMNVSTLELGDSALYLCASSTGQGRSTDTQYFGPGTRLTVL.

The chain employs TRBV5-1 and TRBJ1-6; tentative D call: TRBD1 (5 bases). This CDR3 has 15 residues. In germline, CDR1 is SGHRS, CDR2 YFSETQ. Here the CDR3 reads CPSGGGLGYNSPLHF. The CDR3 nucleotides are TGCCCCTCGGGGGGGGGATTGGGATATAATTCACCCCTCCACTTT.

V and J are TRBV5-4 and TRBJ1-1; possible D gene TRBD1, 6 bases. Germline CDR1 SGHNT, CDR2 YYREEE (reference sequence). Trimming left V 3 bases short and J 1 base short, with 10 bases between. There are 14 residues in the CDR3. The CDR3 nucleotides are TGTGCCAGCAGCTGGGGGGGCTCGAACACTGAAGCTTTCTTT. Amino acids: CASSWGGSNTEAFF.

The V call is TRBV30, the J call TRBJ2-5; 11 positions match TRBD2. With V trimmed by 0 bases and J by 0 bases, 3 bases remained unmatched. Looked up from germline, CDR1 is GTSNPN and CDR2 is SVGIG (reference sequence). The CDR3 sequence is 16 residues long. The CDR3 DNA reads TGTGCCTGGAGTGTAGGGACTAGCGGAAACCAAGAGACCCAGTACTTC. Translating it yields CAWSVGTSGNQETQYF. Supplemented by reference TRBV30 and TRBJ2-5, the full variable domain reads SQTIHQWPATLVQPVGSPLSLECTVEGTSNPNLYWYRQAAGRGLQLLFYSVGIGQISSEVPQNLSASRPQDRQFILSSKKLLLSDSGFYLCAWSVGTSGNQETQYFGPGTRLLVL.

V and J are TRBV7-9 and TRBJ2-7; 9 nucleotides line up with TRBD2. The germline CDR1 and CDR2 sequences are SEHNR and FQNEAQ (reference sequence). Losses at the gene ends were 2 bases for V and 6 bases for J; bases not matched to a gene: 5. The CDR3 runs to 14 residues. The CDR3 DNA follows: TGTGCCAGCAGCTTACAGGGACTAGCCGCCGAGCAGTACTTC. As protein: CASSLQGLAAEQYF.